This T cell receptor (beta chain) is drawn from a study of PD-1 blockade in classical Hodgkin lymphoma. Each of the patients experienced relapse following autologous stem cell transplantation, and their brentuximab vedotin exposure differed. Negative selection with magnetic separation was used to purify CD4+ T cells from thawed PBMCs. The ends lost 5 bases at V and 2 bases at J; junction bases unmatched: 5. CDR1 and CDR2 (germline): MNHNS, SASEGT. The CDR3 has 14 amino acids. Only in-frame clones appear in the TCRdb table, and some are missing; sequencing was by immunoSEQ multiplex PCR. The sample lists roughly 6,000 clones, around four fifths occurring once.

V is TRBV6-1 and J is TRBJ1-2, with 7 nucleotides matching TRBD1. The sample consisted of CD4+ T cells from blood, taken at baseline. The clonotype originates from a human donor with classical Hodgkin lymphoma. CDR3 DNA: TGTGCCAGCAGTAGACAGGGTGTAAACTATGGCTACACCTTC. It yields the protein CASSRQGVNYGYTF.